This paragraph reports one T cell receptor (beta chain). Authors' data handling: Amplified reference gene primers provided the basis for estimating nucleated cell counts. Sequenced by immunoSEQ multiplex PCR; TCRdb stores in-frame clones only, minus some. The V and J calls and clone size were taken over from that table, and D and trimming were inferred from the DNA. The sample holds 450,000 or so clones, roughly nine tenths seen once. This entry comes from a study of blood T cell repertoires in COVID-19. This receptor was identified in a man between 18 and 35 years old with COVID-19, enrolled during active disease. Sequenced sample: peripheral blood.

The CDR3 DNA reads TGTGCCAGCAGCGCAACAGGGGTCACGAACACTGAAGCTTTCTTT. Amino acids: CASSATGVTNTEAFF. This sequence joins TRBV9 and TRBJ1-1, with 7 bases aligning to TRBD1. Trimming removed 3 bases from V and 1 base from J; junction bases left unmatched: 6. The CDR3 spans 15 residues. Per the germline V gene, CDR1 is SGDLS and CDR2 is YYNGEE. Filled out from reference TRBV9 and TRBJ1-1, the complete variable domain reads DSGVTQTPKHLITATGQRVTLRCSPRSGDLSVYWYQQSLDQGLQFLIQYYNGEERAKGNILERFSAQQFPDLHSELNLSSLELGDSALYFCASSATGVTNTEAFFGQGTRLTVV.